This T cell receptor (beta chain) was identified during a study of graft-versus-host responses after intestinal transplantation. This clone was recorded once. Its target is unknown. The CDR3 loop spans 13 amino acids. The V gene's germline CDR1 is MNHEY and CDR2 SMNVEV (reference sequence). V was clipped by 4 bases and J by 13 bases, with 19 bases between them. The data were produced by immunoSEQ multiplex PCR, yet TCRdb's version contains in-frame clones alone and is incomplete. The sample lists just over 70,000 clones, approximately 87% seen once, with 0.39% in the top ten. The chain has TRBV27 and TRBJ2-5; tentatively, D is TRBD1 (5 bases). This receptor was identified in a human donor who was the organ donor for an intestinal transplant. This specimen was unstimulated CD4+ T cells sorted from spleen or lymph node cells, taken before transplant. In nucleotides, the CDR3 is TGTGCCAGCAGTTCCTCGTGGGGCGCCCCTCCGTACTTC. This sequence encodes CASSSSWGAPPYF.